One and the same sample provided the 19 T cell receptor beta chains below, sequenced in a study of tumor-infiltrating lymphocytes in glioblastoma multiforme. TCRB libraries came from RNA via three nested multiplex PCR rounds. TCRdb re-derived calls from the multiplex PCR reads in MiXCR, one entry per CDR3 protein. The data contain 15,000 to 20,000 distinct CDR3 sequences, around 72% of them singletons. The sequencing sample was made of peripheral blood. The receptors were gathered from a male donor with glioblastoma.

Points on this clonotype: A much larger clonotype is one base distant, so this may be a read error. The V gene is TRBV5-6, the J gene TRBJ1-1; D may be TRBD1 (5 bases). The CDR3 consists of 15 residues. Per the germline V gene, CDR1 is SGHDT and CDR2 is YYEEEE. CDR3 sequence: CANSDLDRPNTEAFF. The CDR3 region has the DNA TGTGCCAACAGCGATCTTGACAGACCGAACACTGAAGCTTTCTTT.

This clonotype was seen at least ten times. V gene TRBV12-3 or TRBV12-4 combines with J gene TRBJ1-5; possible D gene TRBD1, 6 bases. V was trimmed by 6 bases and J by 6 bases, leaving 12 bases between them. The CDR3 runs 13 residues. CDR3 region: CASRSQGSQPQHF. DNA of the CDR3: TGTGCCAGCAGATCTCAGGGGAGTCAGCCCCAGCATTTT.

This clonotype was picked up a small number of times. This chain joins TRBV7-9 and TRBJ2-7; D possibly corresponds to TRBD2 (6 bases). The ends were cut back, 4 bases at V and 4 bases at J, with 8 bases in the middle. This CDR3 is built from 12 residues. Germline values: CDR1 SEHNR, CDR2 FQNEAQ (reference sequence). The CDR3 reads CASSSGVYEQYF. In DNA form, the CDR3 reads TGTGCCAGCAGCTCGGGGGTTTACGAGCAGTACTTC.

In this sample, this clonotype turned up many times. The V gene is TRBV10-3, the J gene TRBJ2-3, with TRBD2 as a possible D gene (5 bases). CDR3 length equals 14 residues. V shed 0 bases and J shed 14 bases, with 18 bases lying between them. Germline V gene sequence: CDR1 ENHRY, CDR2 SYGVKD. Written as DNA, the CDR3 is TGTGCCATCAGTGAGTCGACTCAGCGGCCTAAAGGGTATTTT. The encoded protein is CAISESTQRPKGYF.

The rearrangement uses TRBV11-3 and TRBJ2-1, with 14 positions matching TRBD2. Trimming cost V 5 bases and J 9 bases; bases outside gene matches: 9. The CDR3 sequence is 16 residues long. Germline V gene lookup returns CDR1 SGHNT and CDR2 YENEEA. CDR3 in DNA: TGTGCCAGCAGCCCCGGGACTAGCGGGAGTTTAGCTGAGCAGTTCTTC. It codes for CASSPGTSGSLAEQFF.

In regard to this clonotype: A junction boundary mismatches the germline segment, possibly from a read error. CDR3 nucleotide sequence: TGTGCCAGCAGCCCCCGGAGGGCTACCGGGGAGCTGTACTTC. Its protein is CASSPRRATGELYF. This sequence joins TRBV11-2 and TRBJ2-7, with D tentatively TRBD2 (6 bases). The germline V gene encodes CDR1 SGHAT and CDR2 FQNNGV. The CDR3 covers 14 residues.

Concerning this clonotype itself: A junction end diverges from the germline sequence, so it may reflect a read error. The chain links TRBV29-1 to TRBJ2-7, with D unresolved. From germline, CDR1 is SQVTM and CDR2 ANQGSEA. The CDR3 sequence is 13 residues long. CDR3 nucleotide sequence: TGCAGCGCCAAAGACGAGCGAGCTAAAGAGCGGTACTTC. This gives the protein CSAKDERAKERYF.

The CDR3 sequence is CASSLGRSANYGYTF. CDR3 in DNA: TGTGCCAGCAGCTTAGGACGTAGTGCTAACTATGGCTACACCTTC. The chain has TRBV11-3 and TRBJ1-2, with no clear D. This CDR3 has 15 residues. V lost 1 base and J 0 bases, leaving 9 bases between the germline ends. Germline-derived CDR1 and CDR2 are SGHNT and YENEEA. Together with reference TRBV11-3 and TRBJ1-2, the CDR3 gives the full variable domain: EAGVVQSPRYKIIEKKQPVAFWCNPISGHNTLYWYLQNLGQGPELLIRYENEEAVDDSQLPKDRFSAERLKGVDSTLKIQPAELGDSAVYLCASSLGRSANYGYTFGSGTRLTVV.

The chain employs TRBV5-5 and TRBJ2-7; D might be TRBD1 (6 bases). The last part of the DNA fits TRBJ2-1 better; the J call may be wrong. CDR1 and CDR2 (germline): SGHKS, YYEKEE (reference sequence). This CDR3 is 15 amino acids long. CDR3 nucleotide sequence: TGTGCCAGCAGCTTGGATGGACAGACCTACAATGAGCAGTTCTTC. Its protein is CASSLDGQTYNEQFF.

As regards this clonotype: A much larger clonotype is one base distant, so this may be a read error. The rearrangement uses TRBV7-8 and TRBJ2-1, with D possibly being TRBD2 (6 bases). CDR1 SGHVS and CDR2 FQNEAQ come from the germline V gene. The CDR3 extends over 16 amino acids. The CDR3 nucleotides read TGTGCCAGCAGCCGTTATACGGGAGTGGTCTACAATGAGGAGTTCTTC. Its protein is CASSRYTGVVYNEEFF.

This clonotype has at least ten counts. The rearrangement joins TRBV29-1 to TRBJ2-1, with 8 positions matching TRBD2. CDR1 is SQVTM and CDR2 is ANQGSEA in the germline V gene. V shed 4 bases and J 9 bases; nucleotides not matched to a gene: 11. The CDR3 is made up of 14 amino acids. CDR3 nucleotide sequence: TGCAGCGTTGCCCCGGTGGTAGCGGGACGTGAGCAGTTCTTC. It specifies CSVAPVVAGREQFF.

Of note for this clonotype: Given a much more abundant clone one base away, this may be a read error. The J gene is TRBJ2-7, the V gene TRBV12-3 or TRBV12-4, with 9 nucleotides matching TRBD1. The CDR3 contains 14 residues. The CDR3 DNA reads TGTCCCAGCAGCGGGACAGGGAGAACCTACGAGCAGTACTTC. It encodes CPSSGTGRTYEQYF.

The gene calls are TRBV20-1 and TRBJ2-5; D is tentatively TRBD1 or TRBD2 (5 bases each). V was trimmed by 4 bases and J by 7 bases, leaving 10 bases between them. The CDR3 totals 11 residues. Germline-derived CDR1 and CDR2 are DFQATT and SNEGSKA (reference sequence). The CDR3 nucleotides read TGCAGTGCTAAAGGGGACGGGACCCAGTACTTC. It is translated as CSAKGDGTQYF.

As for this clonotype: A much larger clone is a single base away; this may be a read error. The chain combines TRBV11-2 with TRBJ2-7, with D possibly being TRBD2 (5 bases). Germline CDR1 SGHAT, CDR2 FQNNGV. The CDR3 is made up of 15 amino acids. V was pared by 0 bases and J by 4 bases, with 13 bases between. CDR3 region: CASSLDKVGRYEQYF. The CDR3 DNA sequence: TGTGCCAGCAGCTTAGATAAGGTGGGGAGATACGAGCAGTACTTC.

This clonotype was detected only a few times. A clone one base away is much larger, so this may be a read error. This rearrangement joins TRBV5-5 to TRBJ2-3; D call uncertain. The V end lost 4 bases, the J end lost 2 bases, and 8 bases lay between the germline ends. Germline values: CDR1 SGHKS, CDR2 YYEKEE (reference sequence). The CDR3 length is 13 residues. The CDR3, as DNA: TGTGCCAGCAGCATACAGACCACAGATACGCAGTATTTT. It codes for CASSIQTTDTQYF.

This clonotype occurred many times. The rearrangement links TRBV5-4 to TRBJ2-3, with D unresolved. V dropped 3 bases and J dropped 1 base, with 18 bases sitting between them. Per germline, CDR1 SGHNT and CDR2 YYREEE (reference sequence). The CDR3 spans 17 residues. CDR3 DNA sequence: TGTGCCAGCAGCTCGCCAAAACCTACCCCCGGCACAGATACGCAGTATTTT. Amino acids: CASSSPKPTPGTDTQYF.

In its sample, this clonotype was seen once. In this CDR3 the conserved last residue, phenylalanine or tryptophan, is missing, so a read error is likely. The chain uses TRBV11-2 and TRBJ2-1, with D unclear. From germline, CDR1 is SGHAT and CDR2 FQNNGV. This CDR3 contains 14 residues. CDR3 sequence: CATRSPRTHNEQFI. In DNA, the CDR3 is TGTGCTACCAGAAGTCCCAGGACCCACAACGAGCAGTTCATC.

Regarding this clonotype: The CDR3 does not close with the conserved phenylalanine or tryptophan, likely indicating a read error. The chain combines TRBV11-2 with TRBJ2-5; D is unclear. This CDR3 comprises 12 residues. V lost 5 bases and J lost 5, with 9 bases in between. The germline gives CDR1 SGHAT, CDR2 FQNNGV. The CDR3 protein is CASSLVVETQYL. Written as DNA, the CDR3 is TGTGCCAGCAGCCTGGTGGTGGAGACCCAGTACTTA.

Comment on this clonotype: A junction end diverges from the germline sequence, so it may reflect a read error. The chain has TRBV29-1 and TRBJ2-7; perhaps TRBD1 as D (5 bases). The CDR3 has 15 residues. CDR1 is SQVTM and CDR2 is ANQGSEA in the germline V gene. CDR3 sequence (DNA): TGCAGCGCTGAAGGTTTGCCAGGGAAGACCTACGAGCAGTACTTC. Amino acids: CSAEGLPGKTYEQYF.